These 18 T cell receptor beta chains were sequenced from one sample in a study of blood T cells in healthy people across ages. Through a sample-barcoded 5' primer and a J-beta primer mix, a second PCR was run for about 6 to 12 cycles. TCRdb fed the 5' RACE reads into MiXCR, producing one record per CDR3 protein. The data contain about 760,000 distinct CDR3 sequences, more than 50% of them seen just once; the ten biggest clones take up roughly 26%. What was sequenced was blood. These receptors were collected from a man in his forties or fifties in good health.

The CDR3 region is CSARDPGQGGYGYTF. The CDR3 nucleotides read TGCAGTGCTAGAGATCCGGGACAGGGAGGGTATGGCTACACCTTC. The rearrangement joins TRBV20-1 to TRBJ1-2; 9 bases map to TRBD1. The CDR3 covers 15 residues. The trim removed 0 bases at V and 5 bases at J, leaving 7 bases unmatched. Germline V gives CDR1 DFQATT, CDR2 SNEGSKA (reference sequence).

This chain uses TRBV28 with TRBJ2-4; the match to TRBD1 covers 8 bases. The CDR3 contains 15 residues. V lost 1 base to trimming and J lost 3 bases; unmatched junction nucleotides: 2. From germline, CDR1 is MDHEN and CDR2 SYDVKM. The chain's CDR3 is CASSLLGQDKNIQYF. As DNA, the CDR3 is TGTGCCAGCAGTTTATTGGGACAGGACAAAAACATTCAGTACTTC.

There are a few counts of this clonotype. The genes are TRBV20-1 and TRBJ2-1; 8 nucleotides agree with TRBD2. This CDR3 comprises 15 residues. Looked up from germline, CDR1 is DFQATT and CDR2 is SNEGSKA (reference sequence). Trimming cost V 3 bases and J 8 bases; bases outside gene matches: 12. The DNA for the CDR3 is TGCAGTGCTAGGGACGGGACTAGTGTTACCGATGAGCAGTTCTTC. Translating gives CSARDGTSVTDEQFF.

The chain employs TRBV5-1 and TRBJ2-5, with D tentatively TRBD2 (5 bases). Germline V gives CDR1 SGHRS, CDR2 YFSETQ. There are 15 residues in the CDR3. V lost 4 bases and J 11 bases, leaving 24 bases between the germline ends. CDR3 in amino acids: CASSRSFGEYNEQYF. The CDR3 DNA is TGCGCCAGCAGCCGGAGCTTCGGGGAGTACAATGAGCAGTACTTC.

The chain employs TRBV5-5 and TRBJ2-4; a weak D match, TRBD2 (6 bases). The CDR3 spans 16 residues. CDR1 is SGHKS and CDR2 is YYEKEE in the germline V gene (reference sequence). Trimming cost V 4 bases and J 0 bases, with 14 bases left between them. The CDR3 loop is CASSPAGSRAKNIQYF. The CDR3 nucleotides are TGTGCCAGCAGCCCCGCGGGATCTAGAGCCAAAAACATTCAGTACTTC.

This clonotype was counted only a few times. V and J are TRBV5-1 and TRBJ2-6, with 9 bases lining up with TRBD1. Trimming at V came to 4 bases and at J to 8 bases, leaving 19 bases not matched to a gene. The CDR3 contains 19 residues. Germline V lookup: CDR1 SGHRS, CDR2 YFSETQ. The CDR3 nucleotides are TGCGCCAGCAGCAGTACCGGGACAGGGAGGGCCTCAGTCACCAACGTCCTGACTTTC. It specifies CASSSTGTGRASVTNVLTF.

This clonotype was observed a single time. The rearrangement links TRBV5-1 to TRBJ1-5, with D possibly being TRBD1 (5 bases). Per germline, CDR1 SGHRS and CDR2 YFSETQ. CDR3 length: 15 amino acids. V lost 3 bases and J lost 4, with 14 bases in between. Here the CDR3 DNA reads TGCGCCAGCAGCTCCGGGACGGGGGAAAATCAGCCCCAGCATTTT. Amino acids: CASSSGTGENQPQHF.

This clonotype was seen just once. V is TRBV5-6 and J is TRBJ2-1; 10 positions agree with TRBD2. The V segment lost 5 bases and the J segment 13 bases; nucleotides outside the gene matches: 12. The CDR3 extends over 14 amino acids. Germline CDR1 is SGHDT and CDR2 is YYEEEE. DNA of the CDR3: TGTGCCAGCAGGCCCAGCGGGAGGGAGGAGACCCAGTTCTTC. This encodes CASRPSGREETQFF.

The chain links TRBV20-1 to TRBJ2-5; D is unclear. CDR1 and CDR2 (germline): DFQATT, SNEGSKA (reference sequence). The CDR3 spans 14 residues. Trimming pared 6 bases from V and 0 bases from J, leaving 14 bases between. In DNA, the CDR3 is TGCAGTGCCTATTGGAAGACAAACCAAGAGACCCAGTACTTC. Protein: CSAYWKTNQETQYF.

CDR3 residues: CATAGGSTDTQYF. Here the CDR3 DNA reads TGTGCCACTGCCGGCGGCAGCACAGATACGCAGTATTTT. This chain connects TRBV15 to TRBJ2-3; D gene uncertain. Trimming took off 9 bases at V and 0 bases at J, with 10 bases between the two ends. Germline assignment: CDR1 LNHNV and CDR2 YYDKDF (reference sequence). This CDR3 is built from 13 residues.

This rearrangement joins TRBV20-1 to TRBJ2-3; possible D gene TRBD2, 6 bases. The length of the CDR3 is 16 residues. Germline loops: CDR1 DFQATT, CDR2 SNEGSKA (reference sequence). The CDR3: CRAGGDQIKNTDTQYF. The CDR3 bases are TGCAGGGCAGGCGGGGATCAAATAAAAAACACAGATACGCAGTATTTT.

The CDR3 here is CASGSGQPYEQYF. In DNA form, the CDR3 reads TGTGCCAGCGGATCGGGACAGCCCTACGAGCAGTACTTC. The V call is TRBV27, the J call TRBJ2-1; 7 nucleotides line up with TRBD1. The J call could be wrong; TRBJ2-7 is a better fit for the DNA end. The V gene's germline CDR1 is MNHEY and CDR2 SMNVEV (reference sequence). This CDR3 is built from 13 residues.

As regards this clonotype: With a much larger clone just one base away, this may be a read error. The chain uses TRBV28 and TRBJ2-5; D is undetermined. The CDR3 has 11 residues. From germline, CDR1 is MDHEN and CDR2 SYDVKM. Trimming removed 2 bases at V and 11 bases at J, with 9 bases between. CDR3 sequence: CASSLGKEQYF. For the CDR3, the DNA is TGTGCCAGCAGTTTAGGGAAGGAGCAGTACTTC.

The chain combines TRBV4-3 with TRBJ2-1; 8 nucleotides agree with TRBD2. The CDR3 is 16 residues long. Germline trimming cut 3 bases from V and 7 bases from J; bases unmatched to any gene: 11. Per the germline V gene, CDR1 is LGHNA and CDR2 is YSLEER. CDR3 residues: CASSHDGSSGLNEQFF. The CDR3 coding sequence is TGCGCCAGCAGCCATGATGGGTCTAGCGGGCTAAATGAGCAGTTCTTC.

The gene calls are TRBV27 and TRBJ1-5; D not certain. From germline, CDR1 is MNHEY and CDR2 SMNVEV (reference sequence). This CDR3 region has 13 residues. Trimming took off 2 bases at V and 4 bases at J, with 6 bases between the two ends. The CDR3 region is CASSLVPNQPQHF. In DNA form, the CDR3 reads TGTGCCAGCAGTTTAGTTCCAAATCAGCCCCAGCATTTT.

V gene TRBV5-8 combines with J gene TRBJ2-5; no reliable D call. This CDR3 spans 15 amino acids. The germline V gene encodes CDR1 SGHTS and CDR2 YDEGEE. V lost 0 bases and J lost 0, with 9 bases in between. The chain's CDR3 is CASSLDHMYQETQYF. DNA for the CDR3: TGTGCCAGCAGCTTGGACCACATGTACCAAGAGACCCAGTACTTC.

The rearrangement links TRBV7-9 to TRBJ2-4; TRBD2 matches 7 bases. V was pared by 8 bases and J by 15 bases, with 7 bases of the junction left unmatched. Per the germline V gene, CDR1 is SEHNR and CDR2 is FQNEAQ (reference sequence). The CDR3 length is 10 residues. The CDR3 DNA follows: TGTGCCAGCCTAGCGGAAGGCTGGTACTTC. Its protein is CASLAEGWYF.

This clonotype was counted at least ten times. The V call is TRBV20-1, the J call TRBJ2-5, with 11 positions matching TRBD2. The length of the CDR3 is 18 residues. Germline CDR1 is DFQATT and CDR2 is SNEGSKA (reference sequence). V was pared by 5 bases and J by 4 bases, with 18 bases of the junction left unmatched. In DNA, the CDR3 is TGCAGTGCTCTTTGGGGTAGCGGGGGGGCATGGTTTGGAGAGACCCAGTACTTC. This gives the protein CSALWGSGGAWFGETQYF.